Listed below are T cell receptor beta chains from one sample, sequenced in a study of T cells in Graves' hyperthyroidism and ophthalmopathy. Each CDR3 protein is one row after TCRdb ran MiXCR on the multiplex PCR reads. Altogether some 700,000 distinct CDR3 sequences are present, roughly 17% being singletons, with the ten largest covering roughly 15%. Sequenced sample: blood. The receptors originated from a man aged 50-60 years with Graves' hyperthyroidism. Each CDR3 is given with its conserved first and last residue. The order of the fields is CDR3 protein, CDR3 DNA, clone size, J gene, V gene, D gene. The D gene is left open where the match is weak. Expanded clones get a size class; other rows say once, few or many, or leave the size out.

cdr3_aa: CASSVAVVAHRTDTQYF
cdr3_nt: TGTGCCAGCAGCGTAGCGGTGGTAGCGCACCGCACAGATACGCAGTATTTT
clone_size: few
j_call: TRBJ2-3
v_call: TRBV9
d_call: NA

cdr3_aa: CASSQGPIGNTIYF
cdr3_nt: TGCGCCAGCAGCCAGGGGCCTATTGGAAACACCATATATTTT
clone_size: once
j_call: TRBJ1-3
v_call: TRBV5-1
d_call: NA

cdr3_aa: CSASLVGGTQYF
cdr3_nt: TGCAGTGCTAGCTTAGTTGGCGGGACCCAGTACTTC
clone_size: NA
j_call: TRBJ2-5
v_call: TRBV20-1
d_call: NA

cdr3_aa: CAWSAWEKLFF
cdr3_nt: TGTGCCTGGAGTGCATGGGAAAAACTGTTTTTT
clone_size: NA
j_call: TRBJ1-4
v_call: TRBV30
d_call: NA

cdr3_aa: CASSFWGENTEAFF
cdr3_nt: TGTGCCAGCAGTTTTTGGGGAGAGAACACTGAAGCTTTCTTT
clone_size: many
j_call: TRBJ1-1
v_call: TRBV27
d_call: NA

cdr3_aa: CASRGGGPPSNQPQHF
cdr3_nt: TGTGCCAGCAGGGGCGGGGGGCCACCTAGCAATCAGCCCCAGCATTTT
clone_size: many
j_call: TRBJ1-5
v_call: TRBV28
d_call: NA

cdr3_aa: CASSYTRLNPDTQYF
cdr3_nt: TGTGCCAGCAGTTACACAAGACTTAATCCAGATACGCAGTATTTT
clone_size: few
j_call: TRBJ2-3
v_call: TRBV6-6
d_call: NA

cdr3_aa: CASSPQGLAVSGNTIYF
cdr3_nt: TGTGCCAGCAGTCCTCAGGGTCTGGCGGTGTCTGGAAACACCATATATTTT
clone_size: NA
j_call: TRBJ1-3
v_call: TRBV12-3/TRBV12-4
d_call: NA

cdr3_aa: CATSDYGQGYNEQFF
cdr3_nt: TGTGCCACCAGTGATTATGGACAGGGATACAATGAGCAGTTCTTC
clone_size: few
j_call: TRBJ2-1
v_call: TRBV24-1
d_call: TRBD1

cdr3_aa: CSAGDPTGGLGEQFF
cdr3_nt: TGCAGTGCTGGGGATCCGACAGGGGGCTTAGGTGAGCAGTTCTTC
clone_size: NA
j_call: TRBJ2-1
v_call: TRBV20-1
d_call: TRBD1

cdr3_aa: CASSLRGLVSWTEAFF
cdr3_nt: TGTGCCAGCAGTTTAAGGGGACTGGTGAGTTGGACTGAAGCTTTCTTT
clone_size: NA
j_call: TRBJ1-1
v_call: TRBV28
d_call: NA

cdr3_aa: CASSLTMATGGEQFF
cdr3_nt: TGTGCCAGCAGTTTGACAATGGCGACGGGAGGCGAGCAGTTCTTC
clone_size: many
j_call: TRBJ2-1
v_call: TRBV12-3/TRBV12-4
d_call: TRBD2

cdr3_aa: CASSSWTSGRQETQYF
cdr3_nt: TGTGCCAGCAGTTCCTGGACTAGCGGGAGGCAAGAGACCCAGTACTTC
clone_size: NA
j_call: TRBJ2-5
v_call: TRBV28
d_call: TRBD2

cdr3_aa: CASSYLRDSSEAFF
cdr3_nt: TGTGCCAGCAGCTACCTCCGGGACAGCTCGGAAGCTTTCTTT
clone_size: few
j_call: TRBJ1-1
v_call: TRBV14
d_call: TRBD1

cdr3_aa: CASSPYPGADYQETQYF
cdr3_nt: TGTGCCAGCAGTCCGTATCCGGGAGCGGACTACCAAGAGACCCAGTACTTC
clone_size: many
j_call: TRBJ2-5
v_call: TRBV27
d_call: NA

cdr3_aa: CASSQDILAGGRNNEQFF
cdr3_nt: TGTGCCAGCAGCCAAGATATCCTAGCGGGAGGGAGAAACAATGAGCAGTTCTTC
clone_size: few
j_call: TRBJ2-1
v_call: TRBV3-1
d_call: TRBD2

cdr3_aa: CASSEIAGIYNEQFF
cdr3_nt: TGTGCCAGCAGTGAAATAGCGGGGATCTACAATGAGCAGTTCTTC
clone_size: NA
j_call: TRBJ2-1
v_call: TRBV6-1
d_call: TRBD2

cdr3_aa: CASSVSLRPSPVSGNTIYF
cdr3_nt: TGTGCCAGCAGCGTATCCCTCCGGCCGTCGCCCGTATCTGGAAACACCATATATTTT
clone_size: many
j_call: TRBJ1-3
v_call: TRBV9
d_call: NA

cdr3_aa: CASSFLAGGPDEQFF
cdr3_nt: TGTGCCAGCAGTTTTCTAGCGGGAGGGCCGGATGAGCAGTTCTTC
clone_size: NA
j_call: TRBJ2-1
v_call: TRBV6-5
d_call: TRBD2

cdr3_aa: CASRPRGGLVHEQYF
cdr3_nt: TGTGCCAGCAGACCTCGGGGGGGCTTGGTCCACGAGCAGTACTTC
clone_size: many
j_call: TRBJ2-7
v_call: TRBV28
d_call: TRBD2

cdr3_aa: CAWSDPRRGRSYEQYF
cdr3_nt: TGTGCCTGGAGCGACCCCAGACGGGGACGCTCCTACGAGCAGTACTTC
clone_size: few
j_call: TRBJ2-7
v_call: TRBV30
d_call: NA

cdr3_aa: CAIRRTGETWQPQHF
cdr3_nt: TGTGCCATTAGGAGGACAGGGGAAACGTGGCAGCCCCAGCATTTT
clone_size: NA
j_call: TRBJ1-5
v_call: TRBV6-1
d_call: TRBD1

cdr3_aa: CASSLKGARDNQPQHF
cdr3_nt: TGTGCCAGCAGTTTAAAGGGGGCGCGGGACAATCAGCCCCAGCATTTT
clone_size: NA
j_call: TRBJ1-5
v_call: TRBV28
d_call: TRBD1

cdr3_aa: CSVPRNRGMNTEAFF
cdr3_nt: TGCAGCGTGCCGAGGAACAGGGGCATGAACACTGAAGCTTTCTTT
clone_size: many
j_call: TRBJ1-1
v_call: TRBV29-1
d_call: TRBD1

cdr3_aa: CASRGQGAGGEQFF
cdr3_nt: TGTGCCAGCAGAGGACAGGGGGCTGGGGGTGAGCAGTTCTTC
clone_size: few
j_call: TRBJ2-1
v_call: TRBV2
d_call: TRBD1

cdr3_aa: CASSQVAGKGTDTQYF
cdr3_nt: TGTGCCAGCAGCCAAGTAGCGGGAAAGGGCACAGATACGCAGTATTTT
clone_size: many
j_call: TRBJ2-3
v_call: TRBV11-2
d_call: TRBD2

cdr3_aa: CASSQVPQGKIREWNETQYF
cdr3_nt: TGTGCCAGCAGCCAAGTTCCCCAGGGCAAGATACGGGAGTGGAACGAGACCCAGTACTTC
clone_size: few
j_call: TRBJ2-5
v_call: TRBV3-1
d_call: NA

cdr3_aa: CSVVRGPNGWGQGQSADTQYF
cdr3_nt: TGCAGCGTTGTGAGAGGGCCAAACGGCTGGGGACAGGGACAGTCTGCAGATACGCAGTATTTT
clone_size: many
j_call: TRBJ2-3
v_call: TRBV29-1
d_call: TRBD1

cdr3_aa: CASSSPRNGELFF
cdr3_nt: TGTGCCAGCAGCTCCCCACGGAACGGGGAGCTGTTTTTT
clone_size: NA
j_call: TRBJ2-2
v_call: TRBV11-3
d_call: NA

cdr3_aa: CATSRGREGLETQYF
cdr3_nt: TGTGCCACCAGCAGAGGGCGGGAGGGCCTCGAGACCCAGTACTTC
clone_size: many
j_call: TRBJ2-5
v_call: TRBV15
d_call: TRBD2

cdr3_aa: CASSSHHGETQYF
cdr3_nt: TGTGCCAGCAGCTCCCACCATGGGGAGACCCAGTACTTC
clone_size: many
j_call: TRBJ2-5
v_call: TRBV2
d_call: NA

cdr3_aa: CASSSIRGPSNEQFF
cdr3_nt: TGTGCCAGTAGTTCAATTCGGGGACCTTCCAATGAGCAGTTCTTC
clone_size: many
j_call: TRBJ2-1
v_call: TRBV19
d_call: NA

cdr3_aa: CASSRGGGSSTDTQYF
cdr3_nt: TGTGCCAGCAGCCGAGGGGGCGGGAGTAGCACAGATACGCAGTATTTT
clone_size: many
j_call: TRBJ2-3
v_call: TRBV28
d_call: NA

cdr3_aa: CAISGGGRENTEAFF
cdr3_nt: TGTGCCATCAGTGGTGGGGGACGGGAGAACACTGAAGCTTTCTTT
clone_size: many
j_call: TRBJ1-1
v_call: TRBV10-3
d_call: NA

cdr3_aa: CASSPISGRLSYEQYF
cdr3_nt: TGTGCCAGCAGCCCGATTAGCGGGAGGTTGTCCTACGAGCAGTACTTC
clone_size: many
j_call: TRBJ2-7
v_call: TRBV11-2
d_call: TRBD2

cdr3_aa: CSAASSHAGYNEQFF
cdr3_nt: TGCAGTGCTGCTAGCTCCCACGCCGGTTACAATGAGCAGTTCTTC
clone_size: NA
j_call: TRBJ2-1
v_call: TRBV20-1
d_call: NA

cdr3_aa: CSARPGTSYEQYF
cdr3_nt: TGCAGTGCTAGACCCGGGACTAGTTACGAGCAGTACTTC
clone_size: NA
j_call: TRBJ2-7
v_call: TRBV20-1
d_call: TRBD2

cdr3_aa: CASSVEDRALLNTEAFF
cdr3_nt: TGTGCCAGCAGCGTAGAAGACAGGGCCTTATTGAACACTGAAGCTTTCTTT
clone_size: many
j_call: TRBJ1-1
v_call: TRBV9
d_call: TRBD1

cdr3_aa: CAISDSQGSGYTF
cdr3_nt: TGTGCCATCAGTGACTCACAGGGGTCTGGCTACACCTTC
clone_size: few
j_call: TRBJ1-2
v_call: TRBV10-3
d_call: TRBD1

cdr3_aa: CASIRTGNQPQHF
cdr3_nt: TGTGCCAGCATTCGGACGGGCAATCAGCCCCAGCATTTT
clone_size: few
j_call: TRBJ1-5
v_call: TRBV2
d_call: NA

cdr3_aa: CASRADMNSGYTF
cdr3_nt: TGTGCCAGCAGAGCGGATATGAACAGTGGCTACACCTTC
clone_size: many
j_call: TRBJ1-2
v_call: TRBV2
d_call: NA

cdr3_aa: CASSPGIKTDTQYF
cdr3_nt: TGTGCCAGCAGTCCCGGGATTAAGACAGATACGCAGTATTTT
clone_size: many
j_call: TRBJ2-3
v_call: TRBV28
d_call: NA

cdr3_aa: CASSLSSVGTGELFF
cdr3_nt: TGTGCCAGCAGTTTATCTTCGGTTGGCACCGGGGAGCTGTTTTTT
clone_size: NA
j_call: TRBJ2-2
v_call: TRBV28
d_call: NA

cdr3_aa: CASSLESGSNYEQYF
cdr3_nt: TGCGCCAGCAGCTTGGAAAGCGGGAGCAACTACGAGCAGTACTTC
clone_size: few
j_call: TRBJ2-7
v_call: TRBV5-1
d_call: TRBD2

cdr3_aa: CASSPNDGRATGELFF
cdr3_nt: TGTGCCAGCTCACCAAACGACGGGAGGGCCACCGGGGAGCTGTTTTTT
clone_size: NA
j_call: TRBJ2-2
v_call: TRBV18
d_call: TRBD2

cdr3_aa: CASSEASGRRPTEAFF
cdr3_nt: TGTGCCAGCAGTGAAGCCTCGGGCAGGAGACCCACTGAAGCTTTCTTT
clone_size: many
j_call: TRBJ1-1
v_call: TRBV2
d_call: NA

cdr3_aa: CASSYGSSGRDEQFF
cdr3_nt: TGTGCCAGCAGCTACGGGTCTAGCGGGAGAGATGAGCAGTTCTTC
clone_size: many
j_call: TRBJ2-1
v_call: TRBV11-3
d_call: TRBD2

cdr3_aa: CASSYSSGDRGTEASF
cdr3_nt: TGTGCCAGCAGTTACTCTTCAGGGGACAGGGGGACTGAAGCTTCCTTT
clone_size: NA
j_call: TRBJ1-1
v_call: TRBV27
d_call: TRBD1

cdr3_aa: CSVVSGPATEAFF
cdr3_nt: TGCAGCGTTGTATCCGGGCCGGCCACTGAAGCTTTCTTT
clone_size: NA
j_call: TRBJ1-1
v_call: TRBV29-1
d_call: NA

cdr3_aa: CDSSRSRDRNQPQHF
cdr3_nt: TGTGACAGCTCACGGTCCCGGGACAGGAATCAGCCCCAGCATTTT
clone_size: NA
j_call: TRBJ1-5
v_call: TRBV18
d_call: TRBD1

cdr3_aa: CSVWTNPNTDTQYF
cdr3_nt: TGCAGCGTTTGGACAAATCCTAACACAGATACGCAGTATTTT
clone_size: many
j_call: TRBJ2-3
v_call: TRBV29-1
d_call: NA

cdr3_aa: CASSPPSVGTGNPYEQYF
cdr3_nt: TGTGCCAGCTCACCACCCTCCGTGGGAACAGGAAACCCCTACGAGCAGTACTTC
clone_size: NA
j_call: TRBJ2-7
v_call: TRBV18
d_call: NA

cdr3_aa: CASSPSPDRNYGYTF
cdr3_nt: TGTGCCAGCAGCCCATCCCCGGACAGGAACTATGGCTACACCTTC
clone_size: many
j_call: TRBJ1-2
v_call: TRBV9
d_call: TRBD1

cdr3_aa: CASSVLAGGTGELFF
cdr3_nt: TGTGCCAGCAGTGTATTAGCGGGAGGAACCGGGGAGCTGTTTTTT
clone_size: many
j_call: TRBJ2-2
v_call: TRBV2
d_call: TRBD2

cdr3_aa: CAIREEVTGQGSEAFF
cdr3_nt: TGTGCCATCAGGGAAGAAGTGACAGGGCAGGGATCTGAAGCTTTCTTT
clone_size: many
j_call: TRBJ1-1
v_call: TRBV10-3
d_call: TRBD1

cdr3_aa: CASTRAILNTEAFF
cdr3_nt: TGTGCCAGTACCCGGGCGATTTTGAACACTGAAGCTTTCTTT
clone_size: many
j_call: TRBJ1-1
v_call: TRBV19
d_call: NA

cdr3_aa: CASRPGQPSWAQYF
cdr3_nt: TGTGCCAGCAGACCGGGACAGCCCTCTTGGGCCCAGTACTTC
clone_size: many
j_call: TRBJ2-5
v_call: TRBV28
d_call: TRBD1

cdr3_aa: CASNGQGSPEAFF
cdr3_nt: TGTGCCAGTAACGGACAGGGGAGTCCTGAAGCTTTCTTT
clone_size: NA
j_call: TRBJ1-1
v_call: TRBV19
d_call: TRBD1

cdr3_aa: CASSLGIPYGYTF
cdr3_nt: TGTGCCAGCAGTTTGGGTATCCCTTATGGCTACACCTTC
clone_size: NA
j_call: TRBJ1-2
v_call: TRBV28
d_call: NA